The 27 T cell receptor beta chains below come from one sample, sequenced in a study of OX40 agonist ivuxolimab in advanced cancers. Data came from immunoSEQ multiplex PCR; TCRdb stores just in-frame clones and leaves some out. Of about 40,000 clones listed, around 84% are singletons. The sample consisted of CD4+ or CD8+ T cells sorted from blood, taken in a trial of the OX40 agonist ivuxolimab. The origin of the receptors is an adult with an advanced solid tumor such as melanoma, head and neck, liver or kidney cancer.

The chain combines TRBV28 with TRBJ1-4; D not resolved. CDR1 is MDHEN, CDR2 SYDVKM, per germline. V lost 1 base to trimming and J lost 7 bases, with 10 bases between them. The CDR3 loop spans 14 amino acids. Here the CDR3 reads CASSLLPGGEKLFF. DNA for the CDR3: TGTGCCAGCAGTTTATTGCCCGGCGGTGAAAAACTGTTTTTT.

The V gene is TRBV15, the J gene TRBJ2-3, with TRBD1 matching 7 bases. The J segment lost 2 bases and the V segment lost 8 bases, leaving 10 bases of the junction unmatched. The germline V gene encodes CDR1 LNHNV and CDR2 YYDKDF (reference sequence). This CDR3 is 15 amino acids long. The CDR3 sequence: CATSYGTADTDTQYF. DNA for the CDR3: TGTGCCACCTCTTACGGGACAGCCGACACAGATACGCAGTATTTT.

This clone is a singleton in its sample. The rearrangement links TRBV4-1 to TRBJ2-2, with D hard to call. V was shortened by 1 base and J by 3 bases, with 9 bases between the two germline ends. CDR1 and CDR2 from the germline V gene are MGHRA and YSYEKL. The CDR3 extends over 15 amino acids. The chain's CDR3 is CASSQALVDTGELFF. Here the CDR3 DNA reads TGCGCCAGCAGCCAAGCCCTGGTGGACACCGGGGAGCTGTTTTTT.

The chain couples TRBV7-2 to TRBJ2-1; 8 nucleotides match TRBD2. Germline assignment: CDR1 SGHTA and CDR2 FQGNSA. V lost 3 bases and J lost 6; bases outside the gene matches: 7. CDR3 length: 15 residues. The CDR3, as DNA: TGTGCCAGCAGCTTGGACGGGGGGGCCATCAATGAGCAGTTCTTC. Protein sequence: CASSLDGGAINEQFF. Together with reference TRBV7-2 and TRBJ2-1, the CDR3 gives the full variable domain: GAGVSQSPSNKVTEKGKDVELRCDPISGHTALYWYRQSLGQGLEFLIYFQGNSAPDKSGLPSDRFSAERTGGSVSTLTIQRTQQEDSAVYLCASSLDGGAINEQFFGPGTRLTVL.

The chain employs TRBV27 and TRBJ2-1; the D call may be TRBD1 or TRBD2 (5 bases each). Germline V gene sequence: CDR1 MNHEY, CDR2 SMNVEV (reference sequence). The CDR3 runs 14 residues. V shed 3 bases and J shed 3 bases, with 9 bases lying between them. The CDR3, as DNA: TGTGCCAGCAGTTTTGGGGGAAACTACAATGAGCAGTTCTTC. Amino acids: CASSFGGNYNEQFF.

The V and J genes are TRBV4-2 and TRBJ2-7, with D perhaps TRBD2 (5 bases). Deletions cut 0 bases from V and 2 bases from J, with 8 bases between. CDR1 and CDR2 from the germline V gene are LGHNA and YNFKEQ. The CDR3 consists of 14 residues. The CDR3 sequence is CASSQDPGTYEQYF. In nucleotides, the CDR3 is TGTGCCAGCAGCCAAGATCCGGGAACCTACGAGCAGTACTTC.

The rearrangement links TRBV4-3 to TRBJ2-3; D remains unclear. V lost 0 bases to trimming and J lost 3 bases, with 10 bases between them. Germline CDR1 and CDR2: LGHNA and YSLEER. CDR3 length: 15 amino acids. CDR3 coding DNA: TGCGCCAGCAGCCAAGATGGGCAGCAAACAGATACGCAGTATTTT. This sequence encodes CASSQDGQQTDTQYF.

The rearrangement links TRBV11-2 to TRBJ2-1; D possibly corresponds to TRBD1 (5 bases). The length of the CDR3 is 15 residues. V lost 5 bases, J lost 5 bases, and 16 bases lay in between. Germline V gene sequence: CDR1 SGHAT, CDR2 FQNNGV. DNA of the CDR3: TGTGCCAGCAGCGTCTTTCCGGACACAAACAATGAGCAGTTCTTC. Translation: CASSVFPDTNNEQFF.

The chain is built from TRBV28 and TRBJ2-7; D is possibly TRBD1 (5 bases). The CDR3 contains 14 residues. Trimming shortened V by 5 bases and J by 3 bases, and 14 bases separated the two germline ends. CDR1 is MDHEN and CDR2 is SYDVKM in the germline V gene. CDR3 loop: CASSPQGSNYEQYF. The CDR3 DNA follows: TGTGCCAGCAGTCCCCAGGGCTCCAACTACGAGCAGTACTTC.

V usage is TRBV7-9 and J usage is TRBJ2-1, with TRBD2 matching 8 bases. V gave up 6 bases and J gave up 7 bases; unmatched junction bases: 5. The CDR3 contains 13 residues. The germline CDR1 and CDR2 sequences are SEHNR and FQNEAQ (reference sequence). The CDR3 DNA follows: TGTGCCAGCAGTTCCGGGACTAGGAATGAGCAGTTCTTC. Translated, it gives CASSSGTRNEQFF.

The CDR3 DNA sequence: TGTGCCAGCAGCCCCTGGGGGGGGGTGGACACTGAAGCTTTCTTT. Protein sequence: CASSPWGGVDTEAFF. This chain connects TRBV7-9 to TRBJ1-1, with a possible D match to TRBD1 (5 bases). There are 15 residues in the CDR3. V lost 5 bases and J 3 bases, leaving 16 bases between the germline ends. CDR1 and CDR2 from the germline V gene are SEHNR and FQNEAQ (reference sequence).

The chain recombines TRBV28 with TRBJ1-5; 8 bases align to TRBD1. The CDR3 extends over 14 amino acids. Unmatched junction bases numbered 5, after V lost 6 bases and J lost 4 bases. CDR1 is MDHEN and CDR2 is SYDVKM in the germline V gene. CDR3 nucleotide sequence: TGTGCCAGCAGAAAACAGGGGGGAAATCAGCCCCAGCATTTT. Residues: CASRKQGGNQPQHF.

The rearrangement joins TRBV7-8 to TRBJ1-1; TRBD1 matches at 9 bases. The CDR3 spans 15 residues. V dropped 3 bases and J dropped 7; count of bases not matched to a gene: 9. The V gene's germline CDR1 is SGHVS and CDR2 FQNEAQ. The CDR3 reads CASSFWGTGGFEAFF. The CDR3 DNA reads as TGTGCCAGCAGCTTTTGGGGAACAGGGGGCTTTGAAGCTTTCTTT.

The rearrangement links TRBV9 to TRBJ2-6; D remains ambiguous. Germline CDR1 SGDLS, CDR2 YYNGEE. The CDR3 consists of 13 residues. Trimming took 0 bases from V and 2 from J, leaving 0 bases between them. The CDR3 DNA follows: TGTGCCAGCAGCGTAGCTGGGGCCAACGTCCTGACTTTC. This gives the protein CASSVAGANVLTF.

This chain uses TRBV7-6 with TRBJ2-7, with 8 bases identical to TRBD1. The CDR3 contains 14 residues. Per the germline V gene, CDR1 is SGHVS and CDR2 is FNYEAQ. V lost 1 base, J lost 5 bases, and 4 bases stayed unmatched. The CDR3 loop reads CASSLGTGRNEQYF. CDR3 in DNA: TGTGCCAGCAGCTTAGGGACAGGGAGGAACGAGCAGTACTTC.

The chain carries TRBV28 and TRBJ1-5; 10 bases align to TRBD1. This CDR3 has 16 amino acids. The V gene end was trimmed by 6 bases and the J gene end by 9 bases; junction bases not matched to a gene: 14. Per germline, CDR1 MDHEN and CDR2 SYDVKM. CDR3 in amino acids: CASSLRDRGLEGPQHF. In DNA form, the CDR3 reads TGTGCCAGCAGCCTCCGGGACAGGGGACTCGAGGGGCCCCAGCATTTT.

V usage is TRBV7-9 and J usage is TRBJ2-6; unclear D gene. Per the germline V gene, CDR1 is SEHNR and CDR2 is FQNEAQ (reference sequence). The V end lost 3 bases, the J end lost 0 bases, and 12 bases lay between the germline ends. There are 17 residues in the CDR3. DNA for the CDR3: TGTGCCAGCAGCTTCCGGGTCCTCAACTCTGGGGCCAACGTCCTGACTTTC. Its translation: CASSFRVLNSGANVLTF.

Here the CDR3 DNA reads TGCAGCGTCTTGGCAGTGCGGGAGACCCAGTACTTC. Its protein is CSVLAVRETQYF. This chain connects TRBV29-1 to TRBJ2-5; D call uncertain. The germline V gene encodes CDR1 SQVTM and CDR2 ANQGSEA. This CDR3 is built from 12 residues. Trimming pared 6 bases from V and 5 bases from J, leaving 13 bases between.

The genes are TRBV4-1 and TRBJ1-2; no clear D. V lost 2 bases and J 1 base, leaving 5 bases between the germline ends. In germline, CDR1 is MGHRA, CDR2 YSYEKL. This CDR3 comprises 13 residues. CDR3 nucleotides: TGCGCCAGCAGCCAAACCAATAACTATGGCTACACCTTC. This translates into CASSQTNNYGYTF.

The V gene is TRBV4-3, the J gene TRBJ1-6; D call uncertain. Per the germline V gene, CDR1 is LGHNA and CDR2 is YSLEER. The CDR3 is 15 residues long. The V end was cut by 2 bases, the J end by 0 bases, with 5 bases between. Written as DNA, the CDR3 is TGCGCCAGCAGCCAAAGAAGCTCCTATAATTCACCCCTCCACTTT. This sequence encodes CASSQRSSYNSPLHF.

V is TRBV4-1 and J is TRBJ1-2; 10 bases are shared with TRBD1. The CDR3 is made up of 17 amino acids. Losses at the gene ends were 3 bases for V and 7 bases for J; bases not matched to a gene: 14. Germline values: CDR1 MGHRA, CDR2 YSYEKL. The CDR3 DNA sequence: TGCGCCAGCAGCCAGGACCCCCCGGGACAGGGGAGATCTGGCTACACCTTC. Translation gives CASSQDPPGQGRSGYTF.

The chain joins TRBV6-5 to TRBJ1-1, with no clear D. The CDR3 has 16 residues. Trimming took 0 bases from V and 0 from J, leaving 11 bases between them. The germline V gene has CDR1 MNHEY and CDR2 SVGAGI. This CDR3 reads CASSYSSQTMNTEAFF. In DNA form, the CDR3 reads TGTGCCAGCAGTTACTCGAGCCAGACGATGAACACTGAAGCTTTCTTT.

This chain joins TRBV5-4 and TRBJ1-6, with D maybe TRBD1 (5 bases). Between the trimmed V and J ends, which lost 0 bases and 9 bases, there was a span of 13 bases. This CDR3 comprises 15 residues. Germline CDR1 SGHNT, CDR2 YYREEE (reference sequence). The CDR3: CASSLAAGSSSPLHF. The CDR3 nucleotides are TGTGCCAGCAGCTTGGCCGCAGGGTCGAGTTCACCCCTCCACTTT. Together with reference TRBV5-4 and TRBJ1-6, the CDR3 gives the full variable domain: ETGVTQSPTHLIKTRGQQVTLRCSSQSGHNTVSWYQQALGQGPQFIFQYYREEENGRGNFPPRFSGLQFPNYSSELNVNALELDDSALYLCASSLAAGSSSPLHFGNGTRLTVT.

The V call is TRBV27, the J call TRBJ1-4, with TRBD1 identical over 11 bases. CDR1 is MNHEY and CDR2 is SMNVEV in the germline V gene (reference sequence). The CDR3 is 14 amino acids. After removal of 2 bases from V and 7 bases from J, the junction contained 0 bases not matched to a gene. The CDR3 DNA reads as TGTGCCAGCAGTTTAGGGACAGGGGGTGAAAAACTGTTTTTT. Encoded protein: CASSLGTGGEKLFF.

The V and J genes are TRBV7-9 and TRBJ2-7, with no clear D. V shed 3 bases and J shed 6 bases, with 12 bases lying between them. The CDR3 spans 13 residues. Germline V lookup: CDR1 SEHNR, CDR2 FQNEAQ (reference sequence). The CDR3 nucleotides are TGTGCCAGCAGCTTCACTAATCTAGGCGAGCAGTACTTC. Protein product: CASSFTNLGEQYF.

The V and J genes are TRBV6-1 and TRBJ2-2; tentatively, D is TRBD2 (5 bases). CDR3 size: 15 residues. Germline CDR1 MNHNS, CDR2 SASEGT. Trimming cost V 2 bases and J 7 bases, with 14 bases left between them. Here the CDR3 DNA reads TGTGCCAGCAGTGAAAGAGGAGCAGGAGGCGGGGAGCTGTTTTTT. Translated, it gives CASSERGAGGGELFF.

CDR3 loop: CASSTGRQMDEQFF. CDR3 bases: TGTGCCAGTAGTACGGGACGACAAATGGATGAGCAGTTCTTC. The chain carries TRBV19 and TRBJ2-1; D is possibly TRBD1 or TRBD2 (5 bases each). The CDR3 loop spans 14 amino acids. Germline CDR1 LNHDA, CDR2 SQIVND (reference sequence). V shed 4 bases and J shed 8 bases, with 15 bases lying between them.